A single sample is the source of the 18 T cell receptor beta chains below, sequenced in a study of vaccination and CD4 T cells after COVID-19. These receptors' antigens are unknown. Noted treatment: approximately 9-day PBMC culture with coronavirus spike peptide pools or control peptides (ViraFEST assay). Sequence data for DNA of cultured CD4+ T cells were generated by the Oncomine TCR Beta short-read assay. A single record per CDR3 protein comes from TCRdb applying MiXCR to the PCR reads. The sample has under 25,000 distinct CDR3 sequences, 26% seen once. The sample comprised cultured CD4+ T cells from blood. The receptors come from a human donor with COVID-19.

The rearrangement links TRBV18 to TRBJ1-1, with 7 bases that match TRBD1. The CDR3 loop spans 13 amino acids. Germline CDR1 and CDR2: KGHSH and LQKENI. The junction had 12 bases not matched to a gene; V was cut back by 5 bases and J by 12 bases. The CDR3 DNA is TGTGCCAGCTCAGGACCGGGACAGATGAAGACTTTCTTT. It translates to CASSGPGQMKTFF.

This clonotype was seen just once. The V call is TRBV5-4, the J call TRBJ1-6; no definite D call. The germline V gene encodes CDR1 SGHNT and CDR2 YYREEE (reference sequence). The CDR3 sequence is 13 residues long. The V end lost 0 bases, the J end lost 7 bases, and 5 bases lay between the germline ends. CDR3 nucleotides: TGTGCCAGCAGCTTGGCAGCCAATTCACCCCTCCACTTT. Translation: CASSLAANSPLHF.

This clonotype is a singleton in its sample. The J gene is TRBJ2-1, the V gene TRBV5-4; a possible D gene is TRBD2 (5 bases). With 0 bases removed from V and 0 bases from J, the gap between germline ends came to 7 bases. The CDR3 sequence is 15 residues long. Germline V gives CDR1 SGHNT, CDR2 YYREEE (reference sequence). DNA for the CDR3: TGTGCCAGCAGCTTGGAGCGGAGCTCCTACAATGAGCAGTTCTTC. It encodes CASSLERSSYNEQFF.

The chain combines TRBV20-1 with TRBJ1-5, with unresolved D. Trimming pared 0 bases from V and 9 bases from J, leaving 12 bases between. CDR1 and CDR2 (germline): DFQATT, SNEGSKA (reference sequence). The CDR3 is made up of 13 amino acids. CDR3 loop: CSARDLPEGPQHF. The CDR3 bases are TGCAGTGCTAGAGATCTGCCCGAGGGGCCCCAGCATTTT.

This clonotype was counted only a few times. The V call is TRBV6-2 or TRBV6-3, the J call TRBJ2-1; 12 bases are a match to TRBD1. This CDR3 contains 17 residues. The trim removed 1 base at V and 10 bases at J, leaving 11 bases unmatched. Germline CDR1 MNHEY, CDR2 SVGEGT. The CDR3 is CASSYWPSGQGAREQFF. CDR3 sequence (DNA): TGTGCCAGCAGTTACTGGCCCTCGGGACAGGGGGCACGGGAGCAGTTCTTC.

This rearrangement joins TRBV5-1 to TRBJ1-2, with D maybe TRBD1 (6 bases). Deletions cut 7 bases from V and 5 bases from J, with 12 bases between. Germline V lookup: CDR1 SGHRS, CDR2 YFSETQ. This CDR3 has 12 amino acids. The CDR3 region is CASGPGDYGYTF. DNA of the CDR3: TGCGCCAGCGGCCCAGGGGATTATGGCTACACCTTC. Full variable domain (outside the CDR3, taken from reference TRBV5-1 and TRBJ1-2): KAGVTQTPRYLIKTRGQQVTLSCSPISGHRSVSWYQQTPGQGLQFLFEYFSETQRNKGNFPGRFSGRQFSNSRSEMNVSTLELGDSALYLCASGPGDYGYTFGSGTRLTVV.

The chain joins TRBV5-1 to TRBJ1-1; possible D gene TRBD1, 5 bases. Germline values: CDR1 SGHRS, CDR2 YFSETQ. V lost 4 bases and J 4 bases, leaving 8 bases between the germline ends. This CDR3 comprises 12 residues. This CDR3 reads CASSRDGTEAFF. The CDR3 DNA is TGCGCCAGCAGCCGGGACGGCACTGAAGCTTTCTTT. The full variable domain, with the rest looked up from reference TRBV5-1 and TRBJ1-1, is KAGVTQTPRYLIKTRGQQVTLSCSPISGHRSVSWYQQTPGQGLQFLFEYFSETQRNKGNFPGRFSGRQFSNSRSEMNVSTLELGDSALYLCASSRDGTEAFFGQGTRLTVV.

The chain recombines TRBV15 with TRBJ2-7, with TRBD1 matching 7 bases. Losses at the gene ends were 6 bases for V and 0 bases for J; bases not matched to a gene: 17. The CDR3 spans 18 residues. CDR1 is LNHNV, CDR2 YYDKDF, per germline (reference sequence). The CDR3 DNA follows: TGTGCCACCAGATCGGGATATGAACAGGGGAGAAGCTCCTACGAGCAGTACTTC. This encodes CATRSGYEQGRSSYEQYF.

This clonotype was seen a few times. The chain employs TRBV7-3 and TRBJ1-4; D remains ambiguous. The CDR3 runs 15 residues. Germline loops: CDR1 SGHTA, CDR2 FQGTGA. Trimming cost V 6 bases and J 2 bases, with 13 bases left between them. The chain's CDR3 is CASRLRVGTNEKLFF. CDR3 DNA sequence: TGTGCCAGCAGGCTTAGGGTAGGGACTAATGAAAAACTGTTTTTT.

The J gene is TRBJ2-7, the V gene TRBV11-2; 10 nucleotides line up with TRBD1. Germline V gene data show CDR1 as SGHAT and CDR2 as FQNNGV. With V trimmed by 2 bases and J by 9 bases, 10 bases remained unmatched. CDR3 length: 15 residues. CDR3 nucleotide sequence: TGTGCCAGCAGCTTAAAACCCGACAGGGGGCCGGGGCAGTACTTC. Protein product: CASSLKPDRGPGQYF.

This chain joins TRBV2 and TRBJ2-7; 8 bases agree with TRBD1. Trimming removed 7 bases from V and 2 bases from J; junction bases left unmatched: 4. CDR3 length: 13 amino acids. CDR1 and CDR2 from the germline V gene are SNHLY and FYNNEI. CDR3 in DNA: TGTGCCAGCAAACACAGGGGGGCCTACGAGCAGTACTTC. It codes for CASKHRGAYEQYF.

The gene calls are TRBV2 and TRBJ2-7, with 10 bases that match TRBD1. V lost 6 bases, J lost 3 bases, and 2 bases stayed unmatched. CDR1 is SNHLY and CDR2 is FYNNEI in the germline V gene. The CDR3 consists of 13 residues. The CDR3 coding sequence is TGTGCCAGCAGGAGGACAGGGGGCTACGAGCAGTACTTC. Translated: CASRRTGGYEQYF.

The chain recombines TRBV5-6 with TRBJ1-2, with D maybe TRBD1 (6 bases). Trimming cost V 4 bases and J 6 bases, with 16 bases left between them. Germline loops: CDR1 SGHDT, CDR2 YYEEEE. This CDR3 spans 14 amino acids. In DNA, the CDR3 is TGTGCCAGCAGCGTTGAACAGGGCGCGGATGGCTACACCTTC. Its protein product is CASSVEQGADGYTF.

This clonotype has just a few counts. J is TRBJ2-1 and V is TRBV11-2; 7 nucleotides line up with TRBD2. Germline CDR1 and CDR2: SGHAT and FQNNGV. V shed 6 bases and J 1 base; nucleotides not matched to a gene: 3. This CDR3 has 14 residues. The CDR3 nucleotides are TGTGCCAGCAGTTGGGGGGGGTCCTACAATGAGCAGTTCTTC. It yields the protein CASSWGGSYNEQFF.

This clonotype was seen a few times. V gene TRBV5-1 combines with J gene TRBJ1-6; the D is unclear. CDR3 length equals 14 residues. CDR1 and CDR2 from the germline V gene are SGHRS and YFSETQ. V shed 3 bases and J shed 7 bases, with 11 bases lying between them. As DNA, the CDR3 is TGCGCCAGCAGCTCGGACGGGTCAAATTCACCCCTCCACTTT. Residues: CASSSDGSNSPLHF.

This clonotype was counted between two and nine times. V and J are TRBV20-1 and TRBJ2-5; 7 bases match TRBD1. The CDR3 is 16 residues long. Trimming took 5 bases from V and 1 from J; bases not matched to a gene: 13. Germline CDR1 reads DFQATT; CDR2 reads SNEGSKA (reference sequence). The CDR3, as DNA: TGCAGTGCTCGAACGCCGGGACAGCTACGCCAAGAGACCCAGTACTTC. Protein: CSARTPGQLRQETQYF.

This sequence joins TRBV5-4 and TRBJ1-1; D gene unclear. The germline V gene has CDR1 SGHNT and CDR2 YYREEE (reference sequence). The CDR3 runs to 13 residues. Trimming pared 4 bases from V and 5 bases from J, leaving 12 bases between. The CDR3 here is CASSPPYRTEAFF. DNA for the CDR3: TGTGCCAGCAGCCCTCCATATCGGACTGAAGCTTTCTTT.

The chain uses TRBV2 and TRBJ2-5; 8 bases fit TRBD2. The junction had 7 bases not matched to a gene; V was cut back by 2 bases and J by 5 bases. Germline V gene sequence: CDR1 SNHLY, CDR2 FYNNEI. CDR3 length: 15 amino acids. The DNA for the CDR3 is TGTGCCAGCAGTGAAAGATCGGGGGGGTGGGAGACCCAGTACTTC. Translated, it gives CASSERSGGWETQYF.